This T cell receptor (beta chain) is drawn from a study of siplizumab effects on memory and regulatory T cells. Overall study results and limits: Siplizumab caused a significant drop in alloreactive sequences traceable to unstimulated CD4+ memory cells. Naive T cell populations appeared to exhibit greater diversity than memory cells and appeared to be major alloresponse contributors. Versus 25% to 30% in controls, the mappable alloreactive CD4+ clones averaged around 68% Treg-derived with siplizumab.

The J segment lost 5 bases and the V segment lost 2 bases, leaving 8 bases of the junction unmatched. The CDR3 has 15 amino acids. CDR1 and CDR2 from the germline V gene are KGHSH and LQKENI. Assay used: immunoSEQ multiplex PCR; TCRdb lists only in-frame clones, some missing. The table lists about 100,000 clones, about 91% of them singletons. This clone was counted once. As yet, its antigen is unknown. This TCR was sampled from a human donor in good health. Some clones in this sample may be carry-over from other donors' samples. The rearrangement uses TRBV18 and TRBJ1-1; 7 bases align to TRBD1. The sample taken for sequencing was CD4+ T cells sorted from blood. CDR3 nucleotides: TGTGCCAGCTCACCAACGGGGACAGATGGAACTGAAGCTTTCTTT. Protein product: CASSPTGTDGTEAFF.